A single sample is the source of the 29 T cell receptor beta chains below, sequenced in a study of T cell responses to AZD1222 COVID-19 vaccine. The table came from immunoSEQ multiplex PCR; TCRdb's copy has only in-frame clones and leaves some out. This table holds 150,000 or so clones, 85% to 95% found once. Source: peripheral blood, taken on day 0 of AZD1222 vaccination. These TCRs come from an adult in good health.

The rearrangement uses TRBV21-1 and TRBJ1-6. TRBV21-1 is classified as a pseudogene. The CDR3 runs 12 residues. The chain's CDR3 is CANPGFNSPLHF. The CDR3 DNA reads TGTGCCAACCCCGGGTTTAATTCACCCCTCCACTTT.

The chain joins TRBV6-5 to TRBJ2-1, with unresolved D. CDR1 MNHEY and CDR2 SVGAGI come from the germline V gene. V lost 2 bases to trimming and J lost 5 bases, with 13 bases between them. The length of the CDR3 is 15 residues. The CDR3 DNA sequence: TGTGCCAGCAGTTACGCACCACACGGTGACAATGAGCAGTTCTTC. This codes for CASSYAPHGDNEQFF.

This clone was recorded only once. This chain connects TRBV19 to TRBJ2-3; 8 positions agree with TRBD1. Germline V gene data show CDR1 as LNHDA and CDR2 as SQIVND (reference sequence). V was clipped by 5 bases and J by 2 bases; unmatched bases: 9. This CDR3 region has 16 residues. The CDR3 region has the DNA TGTGCCAGTAGTGACAGGGGTTTTGCTTTCACAGATACGCAGTATTTT. This encodes CASSDRGFAFTDTQYF.

This chain connects TRBV7-9 to TRBJ1-5, with 8 bases identical to TRBD1. J was trimmed by 2 bases and V by 1 base; bases with no gene match: 10. Germline CDR1 reads SEHNR; CDR2 reads FQNEAQ (reference sequence). The CDR3 length is 18 residues. The CDR3 sequence: CASSLVHSGGAGNQPQHF. Here the CDR3 DNA reads TGTGCCAGCAGCTTAGTCCATTCAGGGGGCGCGGGCAATCAGCCCCAGCATTTT.

In regard to this clone: This sample also contains other DNA sequences that code for the same CDR3. The J gene is TRBJ1-5, the V gene TRBV18; D remains ambiguous. Germline CDR1 is KGHSH and CDR2 is LQKENI. The CDR3 loop spans 13 amino acids. V lost 2 bases to trimming and J lost 5 bases, with 7 bases between them. The CDR3 region is CASSPGSDQPQHF. CDR3 DNA sequence: TGTGCCAGCTCACCAGGATCTGATCAGCCCCAGCATTTT.

This rearrangement joins TRBV7-2 to TRBJ1-6; no definite D call. Germline V gene sequence: CDR1 SGHTA, CDR2 FQGNSA. CDR3 size: 15 residues. Trimming removed 1 base from V and 5 bases from J, with 9 bases in between. CDR3 sequence reads: CASSLVTVNNSPLHF. The CDR3 coding sequence is TGTGCCAGCAGCTTAGTGACGGTTAATAATTCACCCCTCCACTTT.

The chain uses TRBV5-3 and TRBJ2-7; 8 bases align to TRBD1. TRBV5-3 is treated as an ORF (open reading frame) with a function not yet certain. V gave up 4 bases and J gave up 6 bases; unmatched junction bases: 9. CDR3 size: 14 residues. CDR3 sequence (DNA): TGTGCCAGAAGCGGGGGCCAGGGGGCCGGCGAGCAGTACTTC. This sequence encodes CARSGGQGAGEQYF.

CDR3 nucleotides: TGTGCCAGCAGCTTAACAGGACTAGCGGGAGGGTACCGCACAGATACGCAGTATTTT. Protein product: CASSLTGLAGGYRTDTQYF. The rearrangement links TRBV7-3 to TRBJ2-3; 15 nucleotides align to TRBD2. Germline V gives CDR1 SGHTA, CDR2 FQGTGA. The CDR3 covers 19 residues. The V and J ends lost 0 bases and 1 base, in that order; junction bases with no gene match: 5.

At least ten counts were recorded for this clone. This chain uses TRBV7-6 with TRBJ2-1; tentatively, D is TRBD1 or TRBD2 (5 bases each). V lost 5 bases and J lost 3, with 14 bases in between. Germline assignment: CDR1 SGHVS and CDR2 FNYEAQ. The CDR3 has 15 residues. CDR3 nucleotide sequence: TGTGCCAGCAGCCTTGGGACGGCTGACTACAATGAGCAGTTCTTC. This encodes CASSLGTADYNEQFF.

The rearrangement joins TRBV24-1 to TRBJ1-1, with 9 positions matching TRBD1. Germline V gene lookup returns CDR1 KGHDR and CDR2 SFDVKD. CDR3 size: 20 residues. V lost 2 bases, J lost 2 bases, and 17 bases stayed unmatched. CDR3 sequence (DNA): TGTGCCACCAGTGATTGGGGACGTATCGGCGACAGGGGGGTAAACACTGAAGCTTTCTTT. It translates to CATSDWGRIGDRGVNTEAFF.

The chain has TRBV7-9 and TRBJ2-7; TRBD1 aligns across 9 bases. The V and J ends lost 3 bases and 6 bases, in that order; junction bases with no gene match: 3. This CDR3 has 13 residues. Germline-derived CDR1 and CDR2 are SEHNR and FQNEAQ (reference sequence). DNA for the CDR3: TGTGCCAGCAGCTTTGGGACAGGGCCCGAGCAGTACTTC. Protein product: CASSFGTGPEQYF. Based on the CDR3 plus reference TRBV7-9 and TRBJ2-7, the full variable domain is DTGVSQNPRHKITKRGQNVTFRCDPISEHNRLYWYRQTLGQGPEFLTYFQNEAQLEKSRLLSDRFSAERPKGSFSTLEIQRTEQGDSAMYLCASSFGTGPEQYFGPGTRLTVT.

The V call is TRBV6-8, the J call TRBJ1-1, with D maybe TRBD1 (6 bases). The CDR3 covers 18 residues. The V gene's germline CDR1 is MNHGY and CDR2 SAAAGT. V lost 7 bases and J 1 base, leaving 25 bases between the germline ends. As DNA, the CDR3 is TGTGCCAGCACCTACGGGGATGACAGGCGGGGTGGGAACACTGAAGCTTTCTTT. Translation: CASTYGDDRRGGNTEAFF.

J is TRBJ2-1 and V is TRBV7-2; D unresolved. Germline CDR1 and CDR2: SGHTA and FQGNSA. Trimming pared 1 base from V and 4 bases from J, leaving 14 bases between. The CDR3 extends over 16 amino acids. The CDR3 bases are TGTGCCAGCAGCTTAGTGGGCAGCGATAAATACAATGAGCAGTTCTTC. Protein product: CASSLVGSDKYNEQFF. The whole variable domain, filled in from reference TRBV7-2 and TRBJ2-1, reads GAGVSQSPSNKVTEKGKDVELRCDPISGHTALYWYRQSLGQGLEFLIYFQGNSAPDKSGLPSDRFSAERTGGSVSTLTIQRTQQEDSAVYLCASSLVGSDKYNEQFFGPGTRLTVL.

The chain recombines TRBV7-2 with TRBJ2-7, with 7 bases that match TRBD1. The germline V gene encodes CDR1 SGHTA and CDR2 FQGNSA. V lost 3 bases and J lost 4; bases outside the gene matches: 18. The CDR3 is 18 amino acids. In nucleotides, the CDR3 is TGTGCCAGCAGCTTTACCGTGGGGGCGCCGGGACAGTTTTACGAGCAGTACTTC. The encoded protein is CASSFTVGAPGQFYEQYF. Using reference TRBV7-2 and TRBJ2-7 for the parts outside the CDR3, the full variable domain is GAGVSQSPSNKVTEKGKDVELRCDPISGHTALYWYRQSLGQGLEFLIYFQGNSAPDKSGLPSDRFSAERTGGSVSTLTIQRTQQEDSAVYLCASSFTVGAPGQFYEQYFGPGTRLTVT.

This sequence joins TRBV6-5 and TRBJ2-5; no clear D gene. The V gene lost 0 bases and the J gene lost 2 bases, with 4 bases spanning the gap. This CDR3 spans 13 amino acids. CDR1 and CDR2 from the germline V gene are MNHEY and SVGAGI. The CDR3 sequence is CASSYSEQETQYF. CDR3 nucleotide sequence: TGTGCCAGCAGTTACTCCGAGCAAGAGACCCAGTACTTC.

This clone appeared a single time. The chain recombines TRBV12-3 or TRBV12-4 with TRBJ1-2, with 9 nucleotides matching TRBD1. J gave up 2 bases and V 8 bases, and 0 bases lay outside the gene matches. CDR3 size: 12 residues. The CDR3 DNA reads as TGTGCCAGCGGGACAGGGAACTATGGCTACACCTTC. Translated, it gives CASGTGNYGYTF.

The rearrangement uses TRBV7-8 and TRBJ2-1; tentatively, D is TRBD1 or TRBD2 (5 bases each). CDR1 is SGHVS and CDR2 is FQNEAQ in the germline V gene. V lost 5 bases and J 7 bases, leaving 30 bases between the germline ends. This CDR3 comprises 19 residues. The CDR3 protein is CASSPLRLAASGPINEQFF. CDR3 DNA sequence: TGTGCCAGCAGCCCCCTCCGGCTAGCCGCTTCGGGGCCAATTAATGAGCAGTTCTTC.

V and J are TRBV5-1 and TRBJ2-3, with TRBD1 as a possible D gene (6 bases). Trimming left V 7 bases short and J 4 bases short, with 16 bases between. The germline CDR1 and CDR2 sequences are SGHRS and YFSETQ. This CDR3 spans 14 amino acids. The CDR3 nucleotides are TGCGCCAGCGGGGCAGGGGCGCCCGCAGATACGCAGTATTTT. Translation: CASGAGAPADTQYF.

This chain links TRBV5-5 with TRBJ2-7; 8 nucleotides match TRBD1. Germline trimming cut 5 bases from V and 3 bases from J; bases unmatched to any gene: 4. Germline CDR1 SGHKS, CDR2 YYEKEE (reference sequence). This CDR3 comprises 13 residues. DNA for the CDR3: TGTGCCAGCAGGTTACAGGGGGGCTACGAGCAGTACTTC. The encoded protein is CASRLQGGYEQYF.

V is TRBV7-3 and J is TRBJ2-4, with 12 bases fitting TRBD2. J gave up 8 bases and V 5 bases, and 4 bases lay outside the gene matches. This CDR3 region has 14 residues. Germline CDR1 is SGHTA and CDR2 is FQGTGA. The CDR3 DNA sequence: TGTGCCAGCAGCCCGACTAGCGGGGGTGACATTCAGTACTTC. This encodes CASSPTSGGDIQYF.

J is TRBJ2-5 and V is TRBV19; perhaps TRBD1 as D (6 bases). Trimming took 7 bases from V and 4 from J, leaving 13 bases between them. The germline CDR1 and CDR2 sequences are LNHDA and SQIVND (reference sequence). The CDR3 covers 13 residues. DNA of the CDR3: TGTGCCAGTACCGTGGGCAGGGGAGAGACCCAGTACTTC. This sequence encodes CASTVGRGETQYF.

The chain links TRBV6-2 or TRBV6-3 to TRBJ2-1; D is perhaps TRBD1 or TRBD2 (7 bases each). The germline V gene has CDR1 MNHEY and CDR2 SVGEGT. V was trimmed by 5 bases and J by 0 bases, leaving 17 bases between them. The CDR3 has 17 residues. As DNA, the CDR3 is TGTGCCAGCAGTCTAAGAGGGGGGGACAGCTCCTACAATGAGCAGTTCTTC. Protein: CASSLRGGDSSYNEQFF.

The chain is built from TRBV15 and TRBJ1-1; possibly TRBD1 for D (6 bases). Germline CDR1 LNHNV, CDR2 YYDKDF (reference sequence). V was pared by 6 bases and J by 0 bases, with 11 bases between. The CDR3 runs to 14 residues. Here the CDR3 DNA reads TGTGCCACCAGGCCGGGACATATGAACACTGAAGCTTTCTTT. Its protein product is CATRPGHMNTEAFF.

The rearrangement uses TRBV6-1 and TRBJ1-1; perhaps TRBD1 as D (6 bases). The CDR3 is 16 amino acids. The germline CDR1 and CDR2 sequences are MNHNS and SASEGT. V was cut by 3 bases and J by 3 bases, with 17 bases left in between. CDR3 nucleotide sequence: TGTGCCAGCAGTGAGTACTGGGGGCGTTCGGACACTGAAGCTTTCTTT. Translation gives CASSEYWGRSDTEAFF.

V and J are TRBV19 and TRBJ2-1, with 12 positions matching TRBD2. There are 17 residues in the CDR3. Germline values: CDR1 LNHDA, CDR2 SQIVND (reference sequence). Germline trimming cut 1 base from V and 7 bases from J; bases unmatched to any gene: 8. Here the CDR3 DNA reads TGTGCCAGTAGTATAGCAGCGGCTAGCGGGGGGGGTAATGAGCAGTTCTTC. This translates into CASSIAAASGGGNEQFF.

The chain employs TRBV7-8 and TRBJ2-1; the match to TRBD1 covers 8 bases. Looked up from germline, CDR1 is SGHVS and CDR2 is FQNEAQ. This CDR3 has 14 residues. The V gene end was trimmed by 2 bases and the J gene end by 7 bases; junction bases not matched to a gene: 4. CDR3: CASSLLRTGNEQFF. CDR3 DNA: TGTGCCAGCAGCTTATTGAGGACAGGGAATGAGCAGTTCTTC.

The V and J genes are TRBV5-6 and TRBJ2-7; D tentatively reads TRBD1 or TRBD2 (6 bases each). From germline, CDR1 is SGHDT and CDR2 YYEEEE. Trimming took 4 bases from V and 3 from J, leaving 11 bases between them. The CDR3 totals 13 residues. The CDR3 DNA sequence: TGTGCCAGCAGCCCCGGGGGACACTACGAGCAGTACTTC. This sequence encodes CASSPGGHYEQYF.

The rearrangement links TRBV18 to TRBJ2-1, with 7 nucleotides matching TRBD2. Germline CDR1 KGHSH, CDR2 LQKENI. The CDR3 is made up of 14 amino acids. V shed 4 bases, J shed 10 bases, and the junction held 10 bases outside the gene matches. In DNA form, the CDR3 reads TGTGCCAGCTCACTCACGGGAGGCGGGCTGGAGCAGTTCTTC. Translated: CASSLTGGGLEQFF.

This chain links TRBV9 with TRBJ1-2; D is unresolved. Germline-derived CDR1 and CDR2 are SGDLS and YYNGEE. The CDR3 covers 15 residues. Trimming took 2 bases from V and 4 from J, leaving 15 bases between them. CDR3 nucleotides: TGTGCCAGCAGCGTCAGCGCGAAGGGAAGCTATGGCTACACCTTC. Its translation is CASSVSAKGSYGYTF.